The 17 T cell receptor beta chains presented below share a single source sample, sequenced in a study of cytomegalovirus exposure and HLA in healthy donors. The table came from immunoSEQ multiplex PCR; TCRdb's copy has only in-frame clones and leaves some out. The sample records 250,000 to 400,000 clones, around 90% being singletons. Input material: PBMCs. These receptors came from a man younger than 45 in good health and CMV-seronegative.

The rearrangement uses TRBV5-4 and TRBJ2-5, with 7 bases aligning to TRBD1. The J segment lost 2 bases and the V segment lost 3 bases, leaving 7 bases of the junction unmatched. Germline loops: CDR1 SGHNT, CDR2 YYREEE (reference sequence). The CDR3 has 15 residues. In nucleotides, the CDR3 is TGTGCCAGCAGCTCCCCGAGGGACAGTCAAGAGACCCAGTACTTC. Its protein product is CASSSPRDSQETQYF. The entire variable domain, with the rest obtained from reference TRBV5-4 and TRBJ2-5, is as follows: ETGVTQSPTHLIKTRGQQVTLRCSSQSGHNTVSWYQQALGQGPQFIFQYYREEENGRGNFPPRFSGLQFPNYSSELNVNALELDDSALYLCASSSPRDSQETQYFGPGTRLLVL.

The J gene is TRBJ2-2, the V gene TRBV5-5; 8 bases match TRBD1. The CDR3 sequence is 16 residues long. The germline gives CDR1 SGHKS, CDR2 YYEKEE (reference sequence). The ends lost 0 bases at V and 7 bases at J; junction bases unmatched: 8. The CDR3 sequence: CASSLGQGSRGGELFF. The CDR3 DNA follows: TGTGCCAGCAGCTTGGGACAGGGGTCGAGAGGCGGGGAGCTGTTTTTT.

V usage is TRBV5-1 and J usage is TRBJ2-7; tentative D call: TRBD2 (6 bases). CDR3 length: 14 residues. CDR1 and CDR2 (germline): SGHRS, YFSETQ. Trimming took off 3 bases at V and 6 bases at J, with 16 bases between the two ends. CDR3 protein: CASSSSEGMGEQYF. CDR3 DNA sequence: TGCGCCAGCAGCTCATCGGAGGGTATGGGCGAGCAGTACTTC.

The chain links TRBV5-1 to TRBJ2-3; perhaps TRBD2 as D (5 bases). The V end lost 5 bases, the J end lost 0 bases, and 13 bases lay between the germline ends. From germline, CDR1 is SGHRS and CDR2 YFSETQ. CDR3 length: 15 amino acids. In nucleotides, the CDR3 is TGCGCCAGCAGACGGGCGGGCGAGAGCACAGATACGCAGTATTTT. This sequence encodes CASRRAGESTDTQYF.

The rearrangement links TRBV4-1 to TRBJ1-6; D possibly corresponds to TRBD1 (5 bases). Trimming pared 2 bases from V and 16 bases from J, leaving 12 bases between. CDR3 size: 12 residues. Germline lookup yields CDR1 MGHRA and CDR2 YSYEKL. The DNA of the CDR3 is TGCGCCAGCAGCCAACCCGGGGGGGGGCTCCACTTT. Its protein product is CASSQPGGGLHF.

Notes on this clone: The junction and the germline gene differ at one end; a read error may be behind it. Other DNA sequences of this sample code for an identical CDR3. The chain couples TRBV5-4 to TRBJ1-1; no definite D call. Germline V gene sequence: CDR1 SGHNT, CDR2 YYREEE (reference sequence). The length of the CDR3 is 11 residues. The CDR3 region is CASSLNSEAFF. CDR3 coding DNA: TGTGCCAGCAGCTTGAACTCTGAAGCTTTCTTT.

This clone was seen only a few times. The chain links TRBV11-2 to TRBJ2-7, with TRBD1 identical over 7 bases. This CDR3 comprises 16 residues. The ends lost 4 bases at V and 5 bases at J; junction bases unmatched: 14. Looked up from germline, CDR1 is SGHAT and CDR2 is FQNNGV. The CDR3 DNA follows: TGTGCCAGCAGCTCCAGACAGGGAAATGTGTTCGACGAGCAGTACTTC. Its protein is CASSSRQGNVFDEQYF.

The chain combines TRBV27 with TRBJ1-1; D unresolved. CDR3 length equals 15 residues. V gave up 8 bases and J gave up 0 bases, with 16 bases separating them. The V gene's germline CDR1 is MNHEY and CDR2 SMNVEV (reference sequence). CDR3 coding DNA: TGTGCCAGCTCGCCTGCCAGGCGCATGAACACTGAAGCTTTCTTT. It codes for CASSPARRMNTEAFF.

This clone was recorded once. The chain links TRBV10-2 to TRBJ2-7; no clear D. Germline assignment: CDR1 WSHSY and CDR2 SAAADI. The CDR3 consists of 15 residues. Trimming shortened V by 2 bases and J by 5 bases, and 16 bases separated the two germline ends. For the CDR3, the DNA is TGCGCCAGCAGTGAGATGGCTGATTTTTCCAACGAGCAGTACTTC. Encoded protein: CASSEMADFSNEQYF.

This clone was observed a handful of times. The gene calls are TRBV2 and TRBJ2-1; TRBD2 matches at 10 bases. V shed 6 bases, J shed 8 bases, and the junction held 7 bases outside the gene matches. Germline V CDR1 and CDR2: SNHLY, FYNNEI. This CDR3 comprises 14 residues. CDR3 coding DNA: TGTGCCAGCAGCGGTAGCGGGGGGACGGATGAGCAGTTCTTC. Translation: CASSGSGGTDEQFF.

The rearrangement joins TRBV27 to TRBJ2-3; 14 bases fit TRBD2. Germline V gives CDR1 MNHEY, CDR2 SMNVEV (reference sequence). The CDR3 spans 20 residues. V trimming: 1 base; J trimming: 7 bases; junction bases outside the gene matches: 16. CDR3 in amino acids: CASSLWGSESGLAGENTQYF. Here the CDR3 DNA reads TGTGCCAGCAGTTTATGGGGATCTGAATCGGGACTAGCGGGGGAAAATACGCAGTATTTT.

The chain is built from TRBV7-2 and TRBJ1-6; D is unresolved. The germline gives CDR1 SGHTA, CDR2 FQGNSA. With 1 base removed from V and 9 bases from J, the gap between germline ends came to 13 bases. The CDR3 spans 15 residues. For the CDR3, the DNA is TGTGCCAGCAGCTTAGACCGAATAACGCGTTCACCCCTCCACTTT. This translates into CASSLDRITRSPLHF.

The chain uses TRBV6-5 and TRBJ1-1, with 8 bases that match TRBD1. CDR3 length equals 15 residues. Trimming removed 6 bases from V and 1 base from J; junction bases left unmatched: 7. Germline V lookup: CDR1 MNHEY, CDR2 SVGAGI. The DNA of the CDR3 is TGTGCCAGCAGCCTTCAGGGGGCGGGGAACACTGAAGCTTTCTTT. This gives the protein CASSLQGAGNTEAFF.

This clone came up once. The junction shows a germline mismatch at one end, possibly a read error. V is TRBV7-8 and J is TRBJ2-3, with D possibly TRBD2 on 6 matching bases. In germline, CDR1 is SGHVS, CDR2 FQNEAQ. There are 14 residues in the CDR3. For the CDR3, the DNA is TGTGCCAGTAGCTTCGGGGGTTCCACAGATACGCAGTATTTT. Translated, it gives CASSFGGSTDTQYF.

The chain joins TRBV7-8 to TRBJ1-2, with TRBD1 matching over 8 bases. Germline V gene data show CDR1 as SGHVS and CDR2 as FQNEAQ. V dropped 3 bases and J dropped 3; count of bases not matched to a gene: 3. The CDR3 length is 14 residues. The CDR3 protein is CASSFGQGDYGYTF. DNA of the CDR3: TGTGCCAGCAGCTTTGGACAGGGTGACTATGGCTACACCTTC.

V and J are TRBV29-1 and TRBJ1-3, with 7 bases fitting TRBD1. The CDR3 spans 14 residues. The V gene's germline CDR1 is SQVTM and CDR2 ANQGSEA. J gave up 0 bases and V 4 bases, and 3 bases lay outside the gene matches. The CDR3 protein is CSVAGQHSGNTIYF. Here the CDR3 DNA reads TGCAGCGTTGCGGGACAGCACTCTGGAAACACCATATATTTT.

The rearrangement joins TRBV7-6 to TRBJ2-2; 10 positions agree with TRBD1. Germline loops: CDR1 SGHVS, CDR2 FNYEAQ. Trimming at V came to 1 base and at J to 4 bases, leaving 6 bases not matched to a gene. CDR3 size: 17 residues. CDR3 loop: CASSLVVGQGITGELFF. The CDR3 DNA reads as TGTGCCAGCAGCTTAGTGGTGGGACAGGGGATCACCGGGGAGCTGTTTTTT. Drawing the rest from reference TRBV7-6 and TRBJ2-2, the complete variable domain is GAGVSQSPRYKVTKRGQDVALRCDPISGHVSLYWYRQALGQGPEFLTYFNYEAQQDKSGLPNDRFSAERPEGSISTLTIQRTEQRDSAMYRCASSLVVGQGITGELFFGEGSRLTVL.